This TCR beta chain originates from a study of memory CD4+ T cells and cytomegalovirus serostatus. A few counts support this clone. Measured with immunoSEQ multiplex PCR; TCRdb has only the in-frame clones, and not every one. The sample holds some 53,000 clones, roughly three quarters seen once. The sort gate was single viable CD3+CD4+CD8-CD45RO+ cells for memory CD4+ T cells. This CDR3 has 15 residues. Germline-derived CDR1 and CDR2 are MNHEY and SVGAGI. V was shortened by 1 base and J by 1 base, with 10 bases between the two germline ends. The chain recombines TRBV6-5 with TRBJ1-1; D gene unclear. This clonotype was obtained from an adult in good health and CMV-seronegative. The sequencing sample was made of memory CD4+ T cells from blood. The CDR3 loop is CASSYYRAANTEAFF. The CDR3 DNA is TGTGCCAGCAGTTACTACCGGGCAGCGAACACTGAAGCTTTCTTT.